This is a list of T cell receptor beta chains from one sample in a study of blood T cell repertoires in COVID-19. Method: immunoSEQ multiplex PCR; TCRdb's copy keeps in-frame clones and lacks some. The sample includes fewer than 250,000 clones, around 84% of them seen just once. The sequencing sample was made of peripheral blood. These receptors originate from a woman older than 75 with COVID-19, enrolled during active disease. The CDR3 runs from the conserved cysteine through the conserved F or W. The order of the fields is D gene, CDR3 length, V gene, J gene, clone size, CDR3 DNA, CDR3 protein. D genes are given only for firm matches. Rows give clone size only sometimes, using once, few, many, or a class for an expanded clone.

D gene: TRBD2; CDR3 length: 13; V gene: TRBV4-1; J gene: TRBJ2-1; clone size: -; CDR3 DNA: TGCGCCAGCAGCCTGGGACTAGCGATTGAGCAGTTCTTC; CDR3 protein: CASSLGLAIEQFF
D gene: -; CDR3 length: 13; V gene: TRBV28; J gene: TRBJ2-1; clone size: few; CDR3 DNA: TGTGCCAGCAGTTTCCCCGTCTACAATGAGCAGTTCTTC; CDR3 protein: CASSFPVYNEQFF
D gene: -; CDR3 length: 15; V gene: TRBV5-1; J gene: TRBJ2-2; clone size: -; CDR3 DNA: TGCGCCAGCAGCTTAACGGGAGTGGACACCGGGGAGCTGTTTTTT; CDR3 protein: CASSLTGVDTGELFF
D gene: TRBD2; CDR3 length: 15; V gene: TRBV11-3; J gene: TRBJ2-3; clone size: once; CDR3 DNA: TGTGCCAGCAGCCGGGGGGGCGCGAACACAGATACGCAGTATTTT; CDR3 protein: CASSRGGANTDTQYF
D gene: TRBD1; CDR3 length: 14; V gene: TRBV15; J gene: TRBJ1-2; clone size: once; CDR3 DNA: TGTGCCACCAGCGGGGGACAGGCGAACTATGGCTACACCTTC; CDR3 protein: CATSGGQANYGYTF
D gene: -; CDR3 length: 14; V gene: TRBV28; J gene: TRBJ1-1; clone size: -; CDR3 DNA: TGTGCCAGCAGTTTCAGCGGGGGACGGGCTGAAGCTTTCTTT; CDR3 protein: CASSFSGGRAEAFF
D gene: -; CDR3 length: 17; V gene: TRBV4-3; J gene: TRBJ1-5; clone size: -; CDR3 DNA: TGCGCCAGCAGCCAAGATGTGGGGGCGCGGAGCAATCAGCCCCAGCATTTT; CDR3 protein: CASSQDVGARSNQPQHF
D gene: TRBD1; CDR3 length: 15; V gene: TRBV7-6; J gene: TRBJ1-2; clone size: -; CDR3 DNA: TGTGCCAGCACCCGTGGGCCCACAGGGGGCGATGGCTACACCTTC; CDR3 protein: CASTRGPTGGDGYTF
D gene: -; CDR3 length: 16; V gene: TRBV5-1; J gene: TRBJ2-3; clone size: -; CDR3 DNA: TGCGCCAGCAGCCCCACCGGGACTCAAAATACAGATACGCAGTATTTT; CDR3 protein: CASSPTGTQNTDTQYF
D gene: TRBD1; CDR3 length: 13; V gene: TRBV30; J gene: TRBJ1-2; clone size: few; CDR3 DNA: TGTGCCTGGAGTCTTGGACAGGGCTATGGCTACACCTTC; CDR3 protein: CAWSLGQGYGYTF
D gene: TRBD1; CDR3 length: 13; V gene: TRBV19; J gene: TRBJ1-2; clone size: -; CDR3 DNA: TGTGCCAGTAGTGCCAGGGGGGACTATGGCTACACCTTC; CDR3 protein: CASSARGDYGYTF
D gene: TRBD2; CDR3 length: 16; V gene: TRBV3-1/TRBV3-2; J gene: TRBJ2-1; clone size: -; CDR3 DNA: TGTGCCAGCAGCCCTCGAGGACTAGCGGGGGACAATGAGCAGTTCTTC; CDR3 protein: CASSPRGLAGDNEQFF
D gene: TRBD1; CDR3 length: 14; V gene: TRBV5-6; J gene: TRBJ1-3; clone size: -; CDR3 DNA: TGTGCCAGCCGGGACAGGGTGACTGGAAACACCATATATTTT; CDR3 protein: CASRDRVTGNTIYF
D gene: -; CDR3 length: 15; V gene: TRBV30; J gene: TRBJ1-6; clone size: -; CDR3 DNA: TGTGCCTGGAGTGGGCAGGGTGGATATAATTCACCCCTCCACTTT; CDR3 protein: CAWSGQGGYNSPLHF
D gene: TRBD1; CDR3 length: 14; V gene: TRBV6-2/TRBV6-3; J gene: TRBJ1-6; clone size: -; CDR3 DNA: TGTGCCAGCAGCTGGGGACAGGGTGGTTCACCCCTCCACTTT; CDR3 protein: CASSWGQGGSPLHF
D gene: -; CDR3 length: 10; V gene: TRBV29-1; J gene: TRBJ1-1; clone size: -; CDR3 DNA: TGCAGCGTTCATAACACTGAAGCTTTCTTT; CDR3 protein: CSVHNTEAFF
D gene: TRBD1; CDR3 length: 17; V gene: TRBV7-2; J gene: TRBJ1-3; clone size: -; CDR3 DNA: TGTGCCAGCAGCTTTCAAGGACAGGTTGTCTCTGGAAACACCATATATTTT; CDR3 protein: CASSFQGQVVSGNTIYF
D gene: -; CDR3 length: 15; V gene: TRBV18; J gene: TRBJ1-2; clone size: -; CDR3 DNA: TGTGCCAGCTCAGCGGGCGGGGCAATGGCTGGAGGCTACACCTTC; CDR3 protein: CASSAGGAMAGGYTF
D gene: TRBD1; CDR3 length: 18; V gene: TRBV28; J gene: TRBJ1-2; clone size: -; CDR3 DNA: TGTGCCAGCAGTTCTAAACCACCCGGGACAGTAAAACACTATGGCTACACCTTC; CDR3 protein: CASSSKPPGTVKHYGYTF
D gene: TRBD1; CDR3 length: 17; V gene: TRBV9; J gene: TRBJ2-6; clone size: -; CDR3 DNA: TGTGCCAGCAGCGTAGGGACAGGGACGTTAGGGGCCAACGTCCTGACTTTC; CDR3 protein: CASSVGTGTLGANVLTF
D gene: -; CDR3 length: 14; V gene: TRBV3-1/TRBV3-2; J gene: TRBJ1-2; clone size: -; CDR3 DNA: TGTGCCAGCAGCCAAGACGGAGGAAACTATGGCTACACCTTC; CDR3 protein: CASSQDGGNYGYTF
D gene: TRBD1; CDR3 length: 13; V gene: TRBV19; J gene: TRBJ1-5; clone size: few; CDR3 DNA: TGTGCCAGTAGTAACAGGGGAGATCAGCCCCAGCATTTT; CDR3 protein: CASSNRGDQPQHF
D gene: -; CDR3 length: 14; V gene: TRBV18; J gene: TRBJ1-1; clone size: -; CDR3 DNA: TGTGCCAGCTCCCCCGGGTTGGGGAACACTGAAGCTTTCTTT; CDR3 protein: CASSPGLGNTEAFF
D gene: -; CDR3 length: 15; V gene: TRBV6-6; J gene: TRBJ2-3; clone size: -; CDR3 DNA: TGTGCCAGCAGTTCAACCTGGGGAGGCACAGATACGCAGTATTTT; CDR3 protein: CASSSTWGGTDTQYF
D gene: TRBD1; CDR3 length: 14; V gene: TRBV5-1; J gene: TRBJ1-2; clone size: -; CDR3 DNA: TGCGCCAGCAGCGGGGACAGGAACAACTATGGCTACACCTTC; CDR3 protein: CASSGDRNNYGYTF